Here is one T cell receptor beta chain with its context. Per the study methods: For nucleated cells, counts were estimated from reference gene primer amplification. The repertoire was sequenced with immunoSEQ multiplex PCR; TCRdb's copy has only in-frame clones and lacks some. Clone size and V and J calls were adopted from that table, with D and trimming inferred from the DNA. The table has about 120,000 clones, roughly nine tenths seen once; the top ten hold about 8%. The data stem from a study of blood T cell repertoires in COVID-19. Overall study: Samples came from the United States, Italy and Spain, spanning acute and convalescent COVID-19. The cDNA or gDNA used as material had been derived from T cells, B-cell-depleted T cells, or PBMCs.

The clonotype comes from a man between 70 and 80 years old who had recovered from COVID-19. Sequenced: peripheral blood.

The CDR3 nucleotides are TGTGCCAGCAGCTTAGTAGAAGGACTAGCGGCATACTTC. Amino acids: CASSLVEGLAAYF. This chain links TRBV11-2 with TRBJ2-7, with TRBD2 matching 10 bases. Germline V gene data show CDR1 as SGHAT and CDR2 as FQNNGV. The trim removed 1 base at V and 13 bases at J, leaving 7 bases unmatched. The CDR3 is made up of 13 amino acids.